Following are 3 T cell receptor beta chains from one sample sequenced in a study of molecular identifiers for immune sequencing clone quantification. TCRdb redid the calling of the PCR reads with MiXCR, one entry per CDR3 protein. In the table there are some 100,000 distinct CDR3 sequences, roughly 34% of which are singletons. Sequencing was performed on naive CD8+ T cells from blood, with Jurkat cell RNA spiked in. Subset reported: FACS-sorted CD8+CD4-CCR7+CD45RA+ naive T cells. Receptor source: a human donor in good health. Some libraries in this study had Jurkat cell RNA spiked in.

The V and J genes are TRBV6-5 and TRBJ1-1, with D unresolved. Germline V gene lookup returns CDR1 MNHEY and CDR2 SVGAGI. V was clipped by 8 bases and J by 4 bases, with 17 bases between them. The CDR3 length is 14 residues. The CDR3 loop is CASGWRGSGTEAFF. CDR3 DNA: TGTGCCAGCGGTTGGAGAGGGAGCGGCACTGAAGCTTTCTTT.

Judged by abundance, this clonotype is medium-sized. The rearrangement links TRBV7-9 to TRBJ1-5; D not resolved. The V and J ends lost 3 bases and 4 bases respectively, with 10 bases between them. This CDR3 is 14 amino acids long. The germline V gene encodes CDR1 SEHNR and CDR2 FQNEAQ (reference sequence). CDR3 DNA: TGTGCCAGCAGCTTCTCCGGAAATAATCAGCCCCAGCATTTT. Protein sequence: CASSFSGNNQPQHF.

Many counts were recorded for this clonotype. The rearrangement joins TRBV18 to TRBJ2-7; a weak D match, TRBD1 (5 bases). The CDR3 extends over 16 amino acids. V lost 1 base, J lost 0 bases, and 13 bases lay in between. In germline, CDR1 is KGHSH, CDR2 LQKENI. The DNA for the CDR3 is TGTGCCAGCTCACCACTGGCCAGGGAAAGCTCCTACGAGCAGTACTTC. It specifies CASSPLARESSYEQYF.